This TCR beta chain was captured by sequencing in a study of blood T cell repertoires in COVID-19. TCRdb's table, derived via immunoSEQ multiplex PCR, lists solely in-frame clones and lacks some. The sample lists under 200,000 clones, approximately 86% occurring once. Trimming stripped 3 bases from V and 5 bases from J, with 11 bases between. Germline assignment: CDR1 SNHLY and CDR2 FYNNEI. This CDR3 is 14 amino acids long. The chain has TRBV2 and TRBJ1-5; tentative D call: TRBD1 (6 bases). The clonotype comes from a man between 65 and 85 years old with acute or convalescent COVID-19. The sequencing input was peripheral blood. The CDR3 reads CASSDRDKYQPQHF. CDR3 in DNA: TGTGCCAGCAGTGACAGGGACAAGTATCAGCCCCAGCATTTT.